This T cell receptor beta chain emerged from a study of cytomegalovirus exposure and HLA in healthy donors (dated by TCRdb to the late 2010s). At the level of the whole study: According to an earlier analysis of 587 of the donors, about 190 million T cells yielded roughly 110 million unique TCR beta sequences and about 300 Gb of sequence data. About 300 gigabases of sequencing data and approximately 84 million unique TCR sequences were included in an early release covering over 600 HLA-typed donors. Of the approximately 370 genotyped donors, 81% were placed in the genetic ancestry cluster associated with self-reported Caucasian donors. The study aimed to test whether signatures of past pathogen exposure could be identified by cataloging public T cell receptors. Using immunosequencing, the study profiled T cell repertoires from some 670 subjects and related those repertoires to cytomegalovirus serostatus. Along with the 666-subject first cohort, a separate validation cohort of more than 90 different subjects was used. The study combined high-throughput TCR immunosequencing, statistical association of individual TCRs with disease status, and machine learning to predict cytomegalovirus infection status. In a later analysis, previously published TCR beta repertoires from 500 to 750 donors were re-analyzed and high-resolution HLA genotyping was added so that TCR occurrence patterns could be studied. Rather than drawing on any new phenotypic data, the later analysis identified candidate immune exposures from TCR beta sequences and the way those sequences occurred across donors. An earlier analysis of approximately 640 of the donors applied high-throughput TCR beta sequencing to assess whether each TCR beta V gene segment acted as functional or pseudogenic. Donor age, sex, ethnicity and CMV serostatus were collected together with the repertoire data. A later genetic analysis took genome-wide SNP genotypes for about 55% of the 666 donors and used that subset as a discovery cohort. All discovery cohort repertoires had been generated using a single sequencing platform. HLA typing covered class I and class II loci at four-digit resolution. Typing coverage differed by locus: A, B, C, DRB1 and DQB1 were typed in about 620-640 donors, DQA1 in 500 to 550, DPA1 in 606, and DPB1 in 472. Roughly five DR-DQ haplotypes were treated as single units for association and clustering because of strong linkage in the cohort. Across under 500 genotyped donors of the cohort, an average of about 220,000 unique TCR beta nucleotide sequences per donor were sequenced, and roughly a sixth of those sequences were non-productive. The study at large found these results: A few of the identified cytomegalovirus-associated TCR beta chains were confirmed in vitro to be specific for cytomegalovirus antigens. Presence/absence analyses assumed roughly uniform sequencing depth across donors, an assumption that may not hold. In both the original and validation cohorts, the classifier was reported to diagnose cytomegalovirus status with high specificity and sensitivity. When HLA alleles, especially DR and DQ, strongly co-occurred, TCR associations were difficult to assign to individual alleles. For the cohort, immune exposure information was limited to CMV serostatus. According to the authors, the approach could potentially be generalized to other disease states and immunological phenotypes. A cluster of highly shared sequence variants was judged likely to be a technical artifact of the sequencing pipeline. Some IMGT-functional V segments, including TRBV6-2 and TRBV6-3, could not be distinguished by the 87-base-pair reads and were therefore excluded. Most CMV-associated TCR beta chains appeared to be HLA-restricted in a later analysis, and the HLA associations seemed to be driven largely by CMV exposure. In the study, some 180 TCR beta chains were listed as associated with cytomegalovirus. A further reported finding was that TCR beta sequences accurately predicted the HLA-A and HLA-B alleles for most subjects in the first cohort. Most TCR sequences were seen in very few donors, while some public TCRs were found in many individuals. According to a later analysis, TCR association rates differed among HLA loci, with DRB1 alleles showing the most associated TCRs and HLA-C alleles showing the fewest. Because counts were too low, around 18 rarely observed V segments, including chromosome 9 orphons, were left out of the earlier analysis of some 640 of the donors. At a false discovery rate of 0.05, a later analysis linked under 20,000 TCR beta sequences to specific HLA alleles. Linkage disequilibrium might explain the correlated functional status among segregating V segments, but an unknown experimental factor could not be ruled out. Only TCR beta chains were sequenced in this cohort, and the absence of alpha or paired-chain data limited detectable features. In a later analysis, HLA-associated TCR beta chains showed more clonal expansion and lower generation probabilities than non-associated chains that were equally common. Because HLA typing was missing for some donors at each locus, association tests included only the typed subset. In an earlier analysis of some 500 of the donors, most TCR beta V segments were observed in productive rearrangements about 87% or about 30% of the time, broadly matching IMGT annotations. According to a later analysis, parvovirus B19, influenza, CMV and Epstein-Barr virus appeared linked to several top co-occurrence clusters. According to a later genetic analysis, donors in an Asian-associated ancestry cluster had fewer N-insertions in productive TCRs than the roughly 670-donor mean. V-gene and J-gene trimming of TCR beta chains was associated with a missense DCLRE1C variant in a later genetic analysis, and the association was replicated in an independent cohort.

In total, 600 or so healthy bone marrow donors made up the cohort. Cohort members were all nominally healthy when sampled, although unrecorded immune exposures were likely present. The donor tested CMV seronegative, placing the donor among the roughly 350 seronegative members of the cohort. A peripheral blood sample was collected from each donor, and TCR beta sequencing was performed on peripheral blood mononuclear cells. Genomic DNA was extracted from the blood cell samples with the Qiagen DNeasy Blood Extraction Kit. The V end gives up 2 bases and the J end 1 base, leaving 4 bases in the junction not matched to a gene. The CDR3 runs 16 residues from the cysteine to the phenylalanine. The entry retains the CDR3 DNA only, 48 bases that are in frame from base 1. The germline V gene (reference sequence) gives CDR1 as PRHDT and CDR2 as FYEKMQ. Library construction relied on the immunoSEQ multiplex PCR assay. For the multiplex PCR, a mixture combining 60 forward primers for TCR Vbeta segments and 13 reverse primers for TCR Jbeta segments was used. A multiplex PCR assay on genomic DNA amplified the CDR3 region of rearranged TCR beta genes. Amplified TCR beta libraries were sequenced as 87-base-pair reads on the Illumina HiSeq System. On the authors' methods: A later analysis counted about 80 million unique TCR beta chains across the 700 or so repertoires, and roughly 11 million of these chains were shared by at least two donors. Raw reads were error-corrected and collapsed into unique sequences with a nearest-neighbor algorithm that merged closely related sequences to remove PCR and sequencing errors. To assign V, D and J gene segments, CDR3 sequences were aligned to IMGT reference sequences. For a sequence to be retained, at least a six-nucleotide match to both a V gene segment and a J gene segment was required. A rearrangement counted as productive if the CDR3 had no stop codons and remained in frame with V and J, and every other rearrangement counted as non-productive. CDR3 was defined according to IMGT convention as the region running from the second conserved V-encoded cysteine to the conserved J-encoded phenylalanine. The earlier analysis of about 590 of the donors excluded sequences that lacked an unambiguous match to a single V gene segment. In an earlier analysis of 587 of the donors, V segments were called functional above 56.7% productive rearrangements and were called segregating when the between-donor standard deviation exceeded 5%. A statistical classification framework was developed to diagnose cytomegalovirus status using the catalog of TCR beta chain sequences. V and J gene assignment, in a later analysis, came from comparing TCR nucleotide sequences with IMGT/GENE-DB human TR gene sequences. Using the TCRdist pipeline, a later analysis assigned CDR3 sequences along with most-parsimonious VDJ recombination scenarios. In a later analysis, each TCR beta chain was defined by its CDR3 amino acid sequence together with its V-gene family, and reads lacking a unique V-gene family were excluded. To address suspected cross-contamination and a sequencing artifact, a later analysis removed several hundred highly shared, low-generation-probability nucleotide sequences. A later analysis calculated a clonal expansion index for each public chain from normalized within-repertoire ranks of inferred template counts. Generation probabilities in a later analysis came from a VDJ recombination model fitted to out-of-frame rearrangements, and those results were checked against IGoR. In a later analysis, hypergeometric tests were used to score TCR-TCR, TCR-HLA and TCR-CMV co-occurrence, with a repertoire-size bias correction applied to TCR pairs. To estimate false discovery rates, a later analysis permuted the HLA or CMV assignments 20 times. In a later analysis, co-occurring TCRs were grouped using DBSCAN, and TCRdist sequence similarity was added for clustering within HLA-allele-positive subsets. For co-occurrence clustering, repertoires with fewer than 30,000 or more than 120,000 public chains were excluded, along with 4 to 6 repertoires with anomalous nucleotide sharing. Sourced from immuneACCESS, this table was stored by TCRdb with only in-frame sequences that have V and J called. A share of the clones is absent; for the studies checked, an unresolved V gene accounts for under half, and the remainder has no known explanation. Clone size and V and J calls were adopted from that table, with D and trimming inferred from the DNA. The sample includes 110,000 to 150,000 clones, with roughly 72% observed a single time. The ten largest clones take up approximately 2% of the sample.

As concerns this clone: The specificity of this receptor is unknown. Per-base qualities were not stored, and no clone one base away is much larger.

The chain links TRBV13 with TRBJ1-1; 10 middle bases align to TRBD1. The sample was PBMCs. The receptor's source is a man aged 35-49 years in good health and CMV-seronegative. The DNA is as follows: TGTGCCAGCAGCTTAAGGGACAGGGGCGAGAACACTGAAGCTTTCTTT. It translates as CASSLRDRGENTEAFF.